This entry is about one T cell receptor (beta chain). The V end lost 5 bases, the J end lost 7 bases, and 15 bases lay between the germline ends. Looked up from germline, CDR1 is MNHNS and CDR2 is SASEGT. This CDR3 is built from 13 residues. No alpha-beta pairing information exists for these sequences. Generated by immunoSEQ multiplex PCR, the TCRdb table keeps only in-frame clones and is missing some. The sample carries approximately 60,000 clones, around 86% recorded once. This entry is derived from a study of T cells in tuberculosis. Study-level information: The T cells targeted glucose monomycolate, a mycobacterial lipid, via CD1B.

Cells were sorted from thawed PBMC rested overnight and stained with GMM-loaded CD1B tetramer, viability dye and anti-CD3. The CD1B tetramers carried C32 glucose monomycolate purified from Rhodococcus equi. The chain employs TRBV6-1 and TRBJ2-7; possibly TRBD2 for D (6 bases). This clonotype was sampled from an adult woman with latent tuberculosis. Sequencing was done on a sample of CD1b-GMM tetramer-negative cells sorted from PBMCs. The CDR3 nucleotides read TGTGCCAGCAGTTCCCCGACTAGTCGGGAGCAGTACTTC. Translated, it gives CASSSPTSREQYF.